This T cell receptor (beta chain) was found in a study of cytomegalovirus exposure and HLA in healthy donors. A note on this clone: Its antigen is currently unknown.

General study results and limits: In a later analysis, HLA-associated beta chains showed higher expansion and lower generation probabilities than comparable chains. A later analysis found that most CMV-associated TCR beta chains appeared HLA-restricted.

With 5 bases removed from V and 4 bases from J, the gap between germline ends came to 6 bases. CDR1 and CDR2 (germline): LNHNV, YYDKDF (reference sequence). There are 11 residues in the CDR3. The PCR employed 60 Vbeta primers together with 13 Jbeta primers. TCRdb's table, derived via immunoSEQ multiplex PCR, lists solely in-frame clones and lacks some. The repertoire has approximately 160,000 clones, approximately 79% of them found once; the top ten carry roughly 1.9%. The chain links TRBV15 to TRBJ2-7; no clear D. This receptor was obtained from a human donor in good health. Sequenced material: PBMCs. CDR3 bases: TGTGCCACCAGCCAAACTTACGAGCAGTACTTC. The encoded protein is CATSQTYEQYF.